The 27 T cell receptor beta chains below come from one sample, sequenced in a study of CD8 T cells in ankylosing spondylitis. A single record per CDR3 protein comes from TCRdb applying MiXCR to the 5' RACE reads. The sample yields 210,000 or so distinct CDR3 sequences, around 24% seen once. The sequencing sample was made of blood, either unsorted or a sorted T cell fraction (not recorded which). The receptors derive from a male donor with ankylosing spondylitis or in good health (not recorded which).

V usage is TRBV9 and J usage is TRBJ2-5; a weak D match, TRBD1 (6 bases). From germline, CDR1 is SGDLS and CDR2 YYNGEE. Trimming pared 2 bases from V and 1 base from J, leaving 6 bases between. The CDR3 is 13 amino acids. CDR3 DNA: TGTGCCAGCAGCGTGACAGGCCAAGAGACCCAGTACTTC. This sequence encodes CASSVTGQETQYF.

The table lists this clonotype with many counts. This chain connects TRBV27 to TRBJ2-7, with TRBD1 matching 9 bases. V lost 5 bases to trimming and J lost 5 bases; unmatched junction nucleotides: 13. The V gene's germline CDR1 is MNHEY and CDR2 SMNVEV (reference sequence). This CDR3 contains 16 residues. CDR3 region: CASSPQPGQGLNEQYF. For the CDR3, the DNA is TGTGCCAGCAGTCCCCAACCGGGACAGGGCCTCAACGAGCAGTACTTC.

The rearrangement links TRBV20-1 to TRBJ2-2; 10 nucleotides align to TRBD2. The CDR3 covers 14 residues. The germline CDR1 and CDR2 sequences are DFQATT and SNEGSKA (reference sequence). Trimming cost V 5 bases and J 3 bases; bases outside gene matches: 3. The CDR3: CSAWTSGYTGELFF. For the CDR3, the DNA is TGCAGTGCTTGGACTAGCGGTTACACCGGGGAGCTGTTTTTT.

The V and J genes are TRBV6-1 and TRBJ2-2; 7 positions agree with TRBD2. CDR3 length: 14 amino acids. Unmatched junction bases numbered 7, after V lost 5 bases and J lost 7 bases. Per the germline V gene, CDR1 is MNHNS and CDR2 is SASEGT. CDR3 sequence (DNA): TGTGCCAGCAGTCCCGTCGGGAGGATCGGGGAGCTGTTTTTT. Protein sequence: CASSPVGRIGELFF.

The V call is TRBV2, the J call TRBJ2-7, with D hard to call. The germline CDR1 and CDR2 sequences are SNHLY and FYNNEI. V shed 5 bases and J shed 5 bases, with 19 bases lying between them. The CDR3 has 15 residues. As DNA, the CDR3 is TGTGCCAGCAGTCAGAGGCGCCTAGTCGACCACGAGCAGTACTTC. As protein: CASSQRRLVDHEQYF.

The CDR3 DNA reads TGTGCCAGCAGTTACCAAGGGACAGCTGTTGAGTCCCAGTACTTC. Translated: CASSYQGTAVESQYF. The gene calls are TRBV6-2 or TRBV6-3 and TRBJ2-5; 7 bases agree with TRBD1. The germline CDR1 and CDR2 sequences are MNHEY and SVGEGT. The CDR3 loop spans 15 amino acids. V trimming: 2 bases; J trimming: 9 bases; junction bases outside the gene matches: 12.

The chain joins TRBV9 to TRBJ2-7, with a weak D call TRBD2 (6 bases). There are 13 residues in the CDR3. CDR1 is SGDLS and CDR2 is YYNGEE in the germline V gene. Trimming pared 0 bases from V and 5 bases from J, leaving 9 bases between. The DNA of the CDR3 is TGTGCCAGCAGCGTAGTTGGGGGGAACGAGCAGTACTTC. Protein: CASSVVGGNEQYF.

This chain uses TRBV5-1 with TRBJ2-7; TRBD2 aligns across 12 bases. The CDR3 length is 16 residues. In germline, CDR1 is SGHRS, CDR2 YFSETQ. V lost 3 bases and J lost 3; bases outside the gene matches: 7. The CDR3 loop reads CASSSASGRAFYEQYF. Here the CDR3 DNA reads TGCGCCAGCAGCTCCGCTAGCGGGAGGGCCTTCTACGAGCAGTACTTC.

The sample holds many counts of this clonotype. V gene TRBV6-2 or TRBV6-3 combines with J gene TRBJ2-3; 11 positions match TRBD2. Germline lookup yields CDR1 MNHEY and CDR2 SVGEGT. Germline trimming cut 6 bases from V and 3 bases from J; bases unmatched to any gene: 8. The CDR3 spans 16 residues. The CDR3 loop is CASSRGLAGGTDTQYF. DNA of the CDR3: TGTGCCAGCAGCCGAGGACTAGCGGGTGGAACAGATACGCAGTATTTT.

This clonotype was seen repeatedly, ten times or more. The chain has TRBV25-1 and TRBJ2-3; the match to TRBD1 covers 9 bases. CDR3 length: 16 residues. In germline, CDR1 is MGHDK, CDR2 SYGVNS. Trimming cost V 1 base and J 3 bases; bases outside gene matches: 5. The CDR3 protein is CASSEWNRGPTDTQYF. The CDR3 nucleotides read TGTGCCAGCAGTGAATGGAACAGGGGGCCTACAGATACGCAGTATTTT.

The rearrangement joins TRBV20-1 to TRBJ2-7, with 10 bases matching TRBD2. There are 16 residues in the CDR3. Trimming took 0 bases from V and 2 from J; bases not matched to a gene: 7. Germline values: CDR1 DFQATT, CDR2 SNEGSKA (reference sequence). The CDR3 reads CSARDRGLAFPYEQYF. As DNA, the CDR3 is TGCAGTGCTAGAGATCGGGGACTAGCGTTTCCCTACGAGCAGTACTTC.

This clonotype appeared many times. The chain has TRBV11-2 and TRBJ2-1; possibly TRBD1 for D (6 bases). Germline V gives CDR1 SGHAT, CDR2 FQNNGV. CDR3 length: 18 amino acids. V lost 1 base and J lost 0, with 16 bases in between. CDR3 loop: CASSLGNQGRSSYNEQFF. The CDR3 DNA reads as TGTGCCAGCAGCTTAGGAAATCAGGGGCGTAGCTCCTACAATGAGCAGTTCTTC.

The chain is built from TRBV7-3 and TRBJ2-6; 12 nucleotides align to TRBD2. CDR1 is SGHTA, CDR2 FQGTGA, per germline. The CDR3 is 19 residues long. V shed 5 bases and J 1 base; nucleotides not matched to a gene: 9. CDR3: CASSQQPSGRGSGANVLTF. In nucleotides, the CDR3 is TGTGCCAGCAGCCAACAACCTAGCGGGAGGGGTTCTGGGGCCAACGTCCTGACTTTC.

The gene calls are TRBV27 and TRBJ2-7, with 13 bases identical to TRBD2. The CDR3 spans 15 residues. Germline V gene data show CDR1 as MNHEY and CDR2 as SMNVEV (reference sequence). V was pared by 5 bases and J by 3 bases, with 4 bases of the junction left unmatched. The CDR3 DNA reads TGTGCCAGCAGTATTACTAGCGGGAGGGGCTACGAGCAGTACTTC. Amino acids: CASSITSGRGYEQYF.

This clonotype has a count of ten or more. This CDR3 is CASSQTSGRPYNEQFF. In nucleotides, the CDR3 is TGTGCCAGCAGCCAGACCTCCGGGCGCCCCTACAATGAGCAGTTCTTC. This chain links TRBV14 with TRBJ2-1, with D unclear. The V end lost 3 bases, the J end lost 2 bases, and 14 bases lay between the germline ends. Looked up from germline, CDR1 is SGHDN and CDR2 is FVKESK. The CDR3 consists of 16 residues.

This clonotype was observed many times. The chain couples TRBV9 to TRBJ2-5, with TRBD2 matching over 9 bases. The junction had 11 bases not matched to a gene; V was cut back by 0 bases and J by 5 bases. Germline V gene lookup returns CDR1 SGDLS and CDR2 YYNGEE. The CDR3 length is 17 residues. CDR3 region: CASSVGAGGPMMETQYF. The CDR3 region has the DNA TGTGCCAGCAGCGTAGGGGCGGGAGGGCCGATGATGGAGACCCAGTACTTC.

This clonotype has ten or more counts. The CDR3 region has the DNA TGTGCCAGCAGTTTCTCGGGAGCGTACGAGCAGTACTTC. Its protein product is CASSFSGAYEQYF. The rearrangement links TRBV12-3 or TRBV12-4 to TRBJ2-7, with D perhaps TRBD2 (6 bases). This CDR3 region has 13 residues. V lost 3 bases, J lost 4 bases, and 10 bases lay in between.

This clonotype showed up many times. The chain uses TRBV3-1 and TRBJ1-5, with a possible D match to TRBD1 (6 bases). CDR3 size: 17 residues. Germline V gives CDR1 LGHDT, CDR2 YNNKEL (reference sequence). V shed 0 bases and J shed 2 bases, with 14 bases lying between them. In nucleotides, the CDR3 is TGTGCCAGCAGCCAAGATGGTGGGGGCTGGGGCAATCAGCCCCAGCATTTT. Translated: CASSQDGGGWGNQPQHF.

The V call is TRBV29-1, the J call TRBJ2-1, with TRBD2 identical over 10 bases. Germline loops: CDR1 SQVTM, CDR2 ANQGSEA. The CDR3 contains 13 residues. Trimming removed 6 bases from V and 7 bases from J; junction bases left unmatched: 6. The CDR3 spells CSVMDSGRNEQFF. CDR3 bases: TGCAGCGTCATGGATAGCGGGAGGAATGAGCAGTTCTTC.

This clonotype was recorded many times. The rearrangement uses TRBV29-1 and TRBJ2-1; unclear D gene. Germline CDR1 and CDR2: SQVTM and ANQGSEA. The CDR3 runs to 15 residues. The V gene lost 3 bases and the J gene lost 0 bases, with 12 bases spanning the gap. Here the CDR3 reads CSVEETASSYNEQFF. The CDR3 bases are TGCAGCGTTGAGGAGACCGCGAGCTCCTACAATGAGCAGTTCTTC.

Many counts were recorded for this clonotype. Germline and junction disagree at one end, which may indicate a read error. The CDR3 loop reads CASSLTQFQDF. The CDR3, as DNA: TGTGCCAGCAGCTTAACCCAGTTCCAGGACTTC. The V gene is TRBV7-2, the J gene TRBJ2-5; D ambiguous. This CDR3 contains 11 residues. CDR1 is SGHTA, CDR2 FQGNSA, per germline.

This clonotype was recorded many times. The chain has TRBV5-4 and TRBJ2-2, with a tentative D call TRBD1 (7 bases). The V end lost 3 bases, the J end lost 4 bases, and 10 bases lay between the germline ends. The V gene's germline CDR1 is SGHNT and CDR2 YYREEE (reference sequence). The CDR3 runs to 14 residues. This chain's CDR3 is CASSSQGGTGELFF. CDR3 in DNA: TGTGCCAGCAGCTCCCAGGGGGGCACCGGGGAGCTGTTTTTT. The whole variable domain, remainder taken from reference TRBV5-4 and TRBJ2-2, is ETGVTQSPTHLIKTRGQQVTLRCSSQSGHNTVSWYQQALGQGPQFIFQYYREEENGRGNFPPRFSGLQFPNYSSELNVNALELDDSALYLCASSSQGGTGELFFGEGSRLTVL.

The chain couples TRBV6-1 to TRBJ2-2; tentative D call: TRBD2 (5 bases). V was shortened by 6 bases and J by 1 base, with 6 bases between the two germline ends. Germline lookup yields CDR1 MNHNS and CDR2 SASEGT. This CDR3 spans 13 amino acids. The CDR3 DNA is TGTGCCAGCAGCCGGGGGAACACCGGGGAGCTGTTTTTT. Translation: CASSRGNTGELFF.

The sample holds a few counts of this clonotype. V gene TRBV5-5 combines with J gene TRBJ2-5, with TRBD1 as a possible D gene (6 bases). This CDR3 has 14 residues. The germline V and J ends were trimmed by 4 bases and 2 bases, with 12 bases remaining between them. Looked up from germline, CDR1 is SGHKS and CDR2 is YYEKEE (reference sequence). The CDR3 protein is CASSPGQLQETQYF. CDR3 coding DNA: TGTGCCAGCAGCCCAGGACAGCTACAAGAGACCCAGTACTTC.

The chain employs TRBV12-3 or TRBV12-4 and TRBJ1-2; TRBD1 might be the D (6 bases). The CDR3 has 13 residues. V lost 2 bases and J 6 bases, leaving 10 bases between the germline ends. The CDR3 nucleotides read TGTGCCAGCAGTTTAAGGACAGTCCATGGCTACACCTTC. Its translation: CASSLRTVHGYTF.

This clonotype came up a few times. CDR3 in amino acids: CAIRVAGVYNEQFF. CDR3 DNA: TGTGCCATCAGAGTAGCGGGAGTCTACAATGAGCAGTTCTTC. The gene calls are TRBV10-3 and TRBJ2-1; 9 bases match TRBD2. This CDR3 comprises 14 residues. J was trimmed by 3 bases and V by 6 bases; bases with no gene match: 3. The germline gives CDR1 ENHRY, CDR2 SYGVKD.

The chain recombines TRBV12-3 or TRBV12-4 with TRBJ1-2; TRBD1 agrees at 7 bases. V gave up 3 bases and J gave up 3 bases; unmatched junction bases: 4. The CDR3 has 14 amino acids. The CDR3 DNA reads TGTGCCAGCAGTTTCGACAGGGTGGACTATGGCTACACCTTC. Translated, it gives CASSFDRVDYGYTF.